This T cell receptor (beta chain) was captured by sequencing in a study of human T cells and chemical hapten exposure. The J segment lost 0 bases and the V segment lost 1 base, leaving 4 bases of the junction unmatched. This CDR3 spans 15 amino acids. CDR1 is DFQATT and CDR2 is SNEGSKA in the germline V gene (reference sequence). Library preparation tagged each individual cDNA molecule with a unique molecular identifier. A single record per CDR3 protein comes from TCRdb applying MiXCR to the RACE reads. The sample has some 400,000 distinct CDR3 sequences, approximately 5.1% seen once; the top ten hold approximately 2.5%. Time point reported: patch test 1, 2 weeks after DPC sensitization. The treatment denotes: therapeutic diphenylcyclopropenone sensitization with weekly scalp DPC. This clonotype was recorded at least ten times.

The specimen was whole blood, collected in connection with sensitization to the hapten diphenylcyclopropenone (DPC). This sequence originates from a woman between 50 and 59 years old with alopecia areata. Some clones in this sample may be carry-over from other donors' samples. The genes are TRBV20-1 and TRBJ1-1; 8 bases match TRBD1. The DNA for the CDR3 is TGCAGTGCTAGAGTAAGGACAGGGATGAACACTGAAGCTTTCTTT. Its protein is CSARVRTGMNTEAFF.